This TCR beta chain was sequenced in a study of CD8+CD57+ T cells in acquired aplastic anemia. Turning to the study itself: DNA recovered from sorted CD4+ and CD8+ cells had a mean of approximately 3.5 ug. Sequencing produced an average of about 10 million reads per healthy donor for CD4+ cells. General observations from the study: Sharing between patients and controls was observed for twenty-nine CD8+ CDR3 sequences. Significant differences in CD8+ Simpson's diversity were not observed between patients and controls.

CDR3 length: 18 residues. The V end was cut by 4 bases, the J end by 1 base, with 25 bases between. Germline V lookup: CDR1 DFQATT, CDR2 SNEGSKA (reference sequence). As regards this clonotype: The antigen remains unidentified.

TCR beta VDJ and CDR3 were profiled, and genomic DNA was the template. TCRdb called the reads again in MiXCR, with one record for every CDR3 protein. This table has about 420,000 distinct CDR3 sequences, around 72% appearing once. The V call is TRBV20-1, the J call TRBJ1-2; D gene unclear. This receptor was taken from a human donor in good health, serving as a control. The source material was sorted CD4+, CD8+, or CD8+CD57+ T cells (not recorded which) from PBMCs. The CDR3 nucleotides are TGCAGTGCTATGAGGGTCCTGTCTTGGTTGACTCTTAACTATGGCTACACCTTC. Its protein product is CSAMRVLSWLTLNYGYTF.